A selection of T cell receptor beta chains follows, all from one sample in a study of blood T cell repertoires in COVID-19. Produced via immunoSEQ multiplex PCR; TCRdb's table is partial and in-frame only. The profile covers 140,000 or so clones, with about four fifths appearing a single time and 3% to 3.5% taken by the ten largest. The material sequenced was peripheral blood. The receptors were sampled from an elderly woman with acute or convalescent COVID-19. The CDR3 runs from the conserved cysteine through the conserved F or W. A D gene is named only where the DNA matches it firmly. Size is stated for part of the rows, as once, few or many counts, or as a class when the clone is expanded.

CDR3 DNA | CDR3 protein | V gene | D gene | J gene | clone size
TGTGCCATCAGTGCCGCCTCCGGGACAGGAAACTACAATGAGCAGTTCTTC | CAISAASGTGNYNEQFF | TRBV10-3 | TRBD1 | TRBJ2-1 | NA
TGTGCCAGCAGTGCCGGGAATAGCAATCAGCCCCAGCATTTT | CASSAGNSNQPQHF | TRBV2 | NA | TRBJ1-5 | NA
TGTGCCAGCAGCGAGGGGACAGGTGGAGGGGGGTATAATTCACCCCTCCACTTT | CASSEGTGGGGYNSPLHF | TRBV9 | TRBD1 | TRBJ1-6 | NA
TGCAGCGTCGGCAGCGGGGCCTACAATGAGCAGTTCTTC | CSVGSGAYNEQFF | TRBV29-1 | TRBD2 | TRBJ2-1 | NA
TGTGCCAGCAGCTCCCATGGACAGGGGATATCTGCAGCTTTCTTT | CASSSHGQGISAAFF | TRBV11-2 | TRBD1 | TRBJ1-1 | once
TGTGCCAGCAGCTTAACAGCGGGGTTACTGGAGACCCAGTACTTC | CASSLTAGLLETQYF | TRBV7-9 | TRBD2 | TRBJ2-5 | NA
TGTGCCAGCAGCCAAGACCTAGCGGGGGGGGATACGCAGTATTTT | CASSQDLAGGDTQYF | TRBV3-1/TRBV3-2 | TRBD2 | TRBJ2-3 | NA
TGTGCCAGCAGCGACCGGACGCGGGCTGAAGCTTTCTTT | CASSDRTRAEAFF | TRBV11-3 | NA | TRBJ1-1 | NA
TGTGCCAGCAGTGCCTCTGCTAGGGACAGGGCGAGTGAGCAGTACTTC | CASSASARDRASEQYF | TRBV2 | TRBD1 | TRBJ2-7 | NA
TGTGCCAGCAGTACCGACAGGGACAAAAAAAATGGCTACACCTTC | CASSTDRDKKNGYTF | TRBV25-1 | TRBD1 | TRBJ1-2 | few